Listed below are T cell receptor beta chains from one sample, sequenced in a study of glioma-infiltrating T cells. A single record per CDR3 protein comes from TCRdb applying MiXCR to the multiplex PCR reads. The sample holds about 140,000 distinct CDR3 sequences; approximately 40% are singletons and the top ten take around 18%. Sequencing input: glioma tissue, nonneoplastic brain tissue, or PBMCs (not recorded which). These receptors were obtained from a human donor with low-grade glioma or glioblastoma, undergoing nonglioma brain surgery, or in good health (not recorded which). Both conserved end residues are part of each CDR3. Fields, in order: D gene, V gene, J gene, clone size, CDR3 length, CDR3 DNA, CDR3 protein. A D gene is named only where the DNA matches it firmly. Clone size is stated in some rows and not others, as once, few, many or a class when expanded.

TRBD2	TRBV12-3/TRBV12-4	TRBJ2-1	.	15	TGTGCCAGCAGTTTTGGTAGCGGGAGCTCGTATGAGCAGTTCTTC	CASSFGSGSSYEQFF
.	TRBV10-2	TRBJ1-1	.	11	TGCGCCAGCAGTGTGGGATCAGAAGCTTTCTTT	CASSVGSEAFF
.	TRBV28	TRBJ2-7	few	14	TGTGCCAGCAGTTTAGACGTCGGAACCTACGAGCAGTACTTC	CASSLDVGTYEQYF
TRBD2	TRBV20-1	TRBJ2-1	.	15	TGCAGTGCTAGACTGTTCGGGGGGGCTGCCAATGAGCAGTTCTTC	CSARLFGGAANEQFF
TRBD2	TRBV12-3/TRBV12-4	TRBJ2-1	.	14	TGTGCCAGCAGTTTGACTAGCGCGGGCAATGAGCAGTTCTTC	CASSLTSAGNEQFF
TRBD2	TRBV7-2	TRBJ2-2	.	16	TGTGCCAGCAGCTCTCAGCGGGGGACTAACACCGGGGAGCTGTTTTTT	CASSSQRGTNTGELFF
.	TRBV19	TRBJ1-5	.	14	TGTGCCAGTAGTAAGGCCCTAATAAATCAGCCCCAGCATTTT	CASSKALINQPQHF
.	TRBV7-2	TRBJ2-7	many	13	TGTGCCAGCAGCTTAGGGACCCGCAACGAGCAGTACTTC	CASSLGTRNEQYF
TRBD2	TRBV20-1	TRBJ2-1	few	14	TGCAGTGCGGTTCTGAGCGGGATCGGGAATGAGCAGTTCTTC	CSAVLSGIGNEQFF
.	TRBV19	TRBJ2-7	.	12	TGTGCCAGTAGTCGAGACCTAGGCGAGCAGTACTTC	CASSRDLGEQYF
TRBD2	TRBV20-1	TRBJ2-1	.	14	TGCAGTGCCAGCTCGGGACTAGCTGCTAATGAGCAGTTCTTC	CSASSGLAANEQFF
TRBD1	TRBV2	TRBJ1-1	.	11	TGTGCCAAGTTGACAGGGCCTGAAGCTTTCTTT	CAKLTGPEAFF
.	TRBV6-5	TRBJ1-1	.	12	TGTGCCAGCAAGACGACAGTGACTGAAGCTTTCTTT	CASKTTVTEAFF
.	TRBV24-1	TRBJ2-2	.	14	TGTGCCACCAGTGGGGCAGCGAACACCGGGGAGCTGTTTTTT	CATSGAANTGELFF
TRBD2	TRBV6-1	TRBJ2-1	many	21	TGTGCCAGCAGTGAAGGGCCCCTAGCGGCCGCGTGGACTAAGACCTACAATGAGCAGTTCTTC	CASSEGPLAAAWTKTYNEQFF
.	TRBV12-3/TRBV12-4	TRBJ1-1	.	14	TGTGCCAGCACCGCGGGACAATTGAACACTGAAGCTTTCTTT	CASTAGQLNTEAFF
.	TRBV6-4	TRBJ1-2	.	14	TGTGCCAGCAGTCCAGGGACATCTAACTATGGCTACACCTTC	CASSPGTSNYGYTF
.	TRBV6-2/TRBV6-3	TRBJ1-3	.	15	TGTGCCAGCAGTTTCCGGGGGGCTAGAGGAAACACCATATATTTT	CASSFRGARGNTIYF
.	TRBV4-2	TRBJ1-5	few	15	TGTGCCAGCAGCCAAGGAACAGTTTCTAATCAGCCCCAGCATTTT	CASSQGTVSNQPQHF
.	TRBV7-2	TRBJ2-3	.	14	TGTGCCAGCAGCCAAGGACCTAACACAGATACGCAGTATTTT	CASSQGPNTDTQYF
.	TRBV2	TRBJ1-3	.	15	TGTGCCAGCAGTGAGAGGGACTACTCTGGAAACACCATATATTTT	CASSERDYSGNTIYF
.	TRBV7-9	TRBJ2-1	.	13	TGTGCCAGCAGCTTAGGACAGTACAATGAGCAGTTCTTC	CASSLGQYNEQFF
TRBD1	TRBV20-1	TRBJ2-7	.	15	TGCAGTGCTACACAGGGGACAGTCAGCTCCTACGAGCAGTACTTC	CSATQGTVSSYEQYF
.	TRBV6-1	TRBJ2-1	many	15	TGTGCCAGCAGTGAAGCGACTGGGTCCTACAATGAGCAGTTCTTC	CASSEATGSYNEQFF
.	TRBV6-1	TRBJ1-2	few	15	TGTGCCAGCAGCTCACGACAGACTGGGGGCTATGGCTACACCTTC	CASSSRQTGGYGYTF
TRBD2	TRBV4-2	TRBJ2-5	.	15	TGTGCCAGCAGCCAGGTAGCGGGAAACCAAGAGACCCAGTACTTC	CASSQVAGNQETQYF
.	TRBV6-9	TRBJ1-1	few	13	TGTGCCAGCAGTTACCCCGGGAACACTGAAGCTTTCTTT	CASSYPGNTEAFF
.	TRBV5-4	TRBJ2-7	.	14	TGTGCCAGCAGCTTGCTCCAGGGGGGATACGAGCAGTACTTC	CASSLLQGGYEQYF
.	TRBV2	TRBJ2-1	.	14	TGTGCCAGCAGTGAAGTAGTTGGTCCGGACGAGCAGTTCTTC	CASSEVVGPDEQFF
.	TRBV20-1	TRBJ2-5	.	14	TGCAGTGCTCGTACTCAGGGGAACCAAGAGACCCAGTACTTC	CSARTQGNQETQYF
.	TRBV5-5	TRBJ2-3	.	13	TGTGCCAGCATGAGGATTAGCACAGATACGCAGTATTTT	CASMRISTDTQYF
TRBD1	TRBV20-1	TRBJ2-2	.	16	TGCAGTGCTAACCTACAGGGGGCCATGAACACCGGGGAGCTGTTTTTT	CSANLQGAMNTGELFF
TRBD1	TRBV4-1	TRBJ1-2	once	17	TGCGCCAGCAGCCAAGATCCCCCCGGACAGGGGGCGGGAGGCTACACCTTC	CASSQDPPGQGAGGYTF
.	TRBV6-1	TRBJ2-1	.	12	TGTGCCAGCAAGGGGGAGGGGGATGAGCAGTTCTTC	CASKGEGDEQFF
.	TRBV20-1	TRBJ2-5	few	13	TGCAGTGTGGTGGGCCAGGGCTGGGAGACCCAGTACTTC	CSVVGQGWETQYF
.	TRBV18	TRBJ1-1	.	15	TGTGCCAGCTCACCAAGATGGAAAGCGGACACTGAAGCTTTCTTT	CASSPRWKADTEAFF
TRBD2	TRBV7-2	TRBJ2-1	.	15	TGTGCCAGCAGCTTAGCGGGACTAGCCTACAATGAGCAGTTCTTC	CASSLAGLAYNEQFF
TRBD2	TRBV27	TRBJ2-1	few	17	TGTGCCAGCACCGCGACTAGCGGGAGGGTCTCCTACAATGAGCAGTTCTTC	CASTATSGRVSYNEQFF
TRBD1	TRBV20-1	TRBJ1-1	.	13	TGCAGTGCTTGGAATCCGGGACAGCCTGAAGCTTTCTTT	CSAWNPGQPEAFF
TRBD2	TRBV6-1	TRBJ2-1	.	12	TGTGCCAGCGGGAGGGCCACGGATGAGCAGTTCTTC	CASGRATDEQFF